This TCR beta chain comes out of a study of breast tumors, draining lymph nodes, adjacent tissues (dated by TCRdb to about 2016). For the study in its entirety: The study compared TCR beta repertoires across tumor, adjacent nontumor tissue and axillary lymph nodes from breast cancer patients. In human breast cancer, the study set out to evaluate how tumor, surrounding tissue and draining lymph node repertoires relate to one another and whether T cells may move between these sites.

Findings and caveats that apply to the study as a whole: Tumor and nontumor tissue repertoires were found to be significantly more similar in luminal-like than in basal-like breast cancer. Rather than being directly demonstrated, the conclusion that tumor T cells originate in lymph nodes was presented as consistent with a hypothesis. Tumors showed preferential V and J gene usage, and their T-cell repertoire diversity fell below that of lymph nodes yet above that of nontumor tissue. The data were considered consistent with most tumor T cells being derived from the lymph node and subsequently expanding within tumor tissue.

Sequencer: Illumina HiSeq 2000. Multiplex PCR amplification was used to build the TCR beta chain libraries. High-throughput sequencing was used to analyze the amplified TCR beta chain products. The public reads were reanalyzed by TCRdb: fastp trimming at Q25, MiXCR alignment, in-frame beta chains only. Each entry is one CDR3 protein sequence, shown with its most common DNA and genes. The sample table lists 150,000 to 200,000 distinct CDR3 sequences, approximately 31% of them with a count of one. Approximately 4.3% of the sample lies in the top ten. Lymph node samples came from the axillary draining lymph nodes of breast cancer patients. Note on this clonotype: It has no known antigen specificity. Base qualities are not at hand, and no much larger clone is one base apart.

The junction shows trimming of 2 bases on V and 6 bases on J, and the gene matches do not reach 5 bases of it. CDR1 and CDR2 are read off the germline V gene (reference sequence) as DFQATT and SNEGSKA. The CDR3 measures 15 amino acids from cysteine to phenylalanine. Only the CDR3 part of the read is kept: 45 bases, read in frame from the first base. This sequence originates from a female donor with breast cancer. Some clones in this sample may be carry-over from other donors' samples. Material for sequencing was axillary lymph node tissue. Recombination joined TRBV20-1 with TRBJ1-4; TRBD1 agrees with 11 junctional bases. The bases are TGCAGTGCTAGACTCCGGGGACAGGGGGATGAAAAACTGTTTTTT. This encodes CSARLRGQGDEKLFF.